This T cell receptor (beta chain) was captured by sequencing in a study of blood T cell repertoires in COVID-19. Turning to the study itself: Italy, Spain and the United States were the sources of the convalescent and acute COVID-19 samples. PBMCs, B-cell-depleted T cells, or T cells provided the cDNA or gDNA that made up the material.

The protocol was immunoSEQ multiplex PCR, while the TCRdb copy is restricted to in-frame clones and leaves out a portion. The sample consists of 160,000 or so clones, nearly 80% of them appearing once. The CDR3 has 14 residues. In germline, CDR1 is SGHRS, CDR2 YFSETQ. Unmatched junction bases numbered 4, after V lost 4 bases and J lost 5 bases. The sequencing input was peripheral blood. The chain has TRBV5-1 and TRBJ2-5, with 11 bases aligning to TRBD1. The TCR originated in a woman of 80 years or more with acute or convalescent COVID-19. The CDR3 is CASSGGQGDETQYF. The CDR3 bases are TGCGCCAGCAGCGGGGGACAGGGGGACGAGACCCAGTACTTC.